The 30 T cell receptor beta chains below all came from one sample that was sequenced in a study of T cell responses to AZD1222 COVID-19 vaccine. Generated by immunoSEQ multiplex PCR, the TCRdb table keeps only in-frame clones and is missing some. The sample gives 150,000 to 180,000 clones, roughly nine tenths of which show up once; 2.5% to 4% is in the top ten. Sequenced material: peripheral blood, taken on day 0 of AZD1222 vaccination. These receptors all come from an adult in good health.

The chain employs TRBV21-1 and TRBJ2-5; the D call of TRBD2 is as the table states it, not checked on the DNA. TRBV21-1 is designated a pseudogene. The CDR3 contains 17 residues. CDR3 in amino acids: CASSCPGDPRVMETQYF. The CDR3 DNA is TGTGCCAGCAGCTGCCCCGGCGACCCCCGGGTGATGGAGACCCAGTACTTC.

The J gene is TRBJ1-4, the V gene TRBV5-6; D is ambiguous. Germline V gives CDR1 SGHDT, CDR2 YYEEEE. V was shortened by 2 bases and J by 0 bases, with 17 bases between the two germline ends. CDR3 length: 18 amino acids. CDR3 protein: CASSFRTSGPTTNEKLFF. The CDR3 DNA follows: TGTGCCAGCAGCTTCCGAACCTCCGGGCCTACAACTAATGAAAAACTGTTTTTT.

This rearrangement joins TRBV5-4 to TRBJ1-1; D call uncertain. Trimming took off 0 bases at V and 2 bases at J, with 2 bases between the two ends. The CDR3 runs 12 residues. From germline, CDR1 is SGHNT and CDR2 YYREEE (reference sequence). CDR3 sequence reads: CASSLDNTEAFF. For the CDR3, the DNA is TGTGCCAGCAGCTTGGATAACACTGAAGCTTTCTTT.

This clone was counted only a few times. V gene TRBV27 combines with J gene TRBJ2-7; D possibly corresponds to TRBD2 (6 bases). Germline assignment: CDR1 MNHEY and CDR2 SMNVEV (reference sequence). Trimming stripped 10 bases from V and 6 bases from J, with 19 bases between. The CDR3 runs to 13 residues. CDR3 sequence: CATSLRGGFEQYF. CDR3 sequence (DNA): TGTGCCACATCGTTGCGGGGCGGGTTCGAGCAGTACTTC.

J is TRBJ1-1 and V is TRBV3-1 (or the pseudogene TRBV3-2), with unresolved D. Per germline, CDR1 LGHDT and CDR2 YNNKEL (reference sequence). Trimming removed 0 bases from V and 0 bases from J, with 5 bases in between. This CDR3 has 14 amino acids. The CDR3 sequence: CASSQDYLNTEAFF. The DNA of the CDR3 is TGTGCCAGCAGCCAAGATTATCTGAACACTGAAGCTTTCTTT.

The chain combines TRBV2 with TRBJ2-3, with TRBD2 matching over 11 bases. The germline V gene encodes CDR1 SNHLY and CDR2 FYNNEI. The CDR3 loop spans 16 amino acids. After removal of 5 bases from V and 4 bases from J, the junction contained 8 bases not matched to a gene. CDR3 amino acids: CASSYFSGGASDTQYF. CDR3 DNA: TGTGCCAGCAGTTACTTTAGCGGGGGGGCCTCAGATACGCAGTATTTT.

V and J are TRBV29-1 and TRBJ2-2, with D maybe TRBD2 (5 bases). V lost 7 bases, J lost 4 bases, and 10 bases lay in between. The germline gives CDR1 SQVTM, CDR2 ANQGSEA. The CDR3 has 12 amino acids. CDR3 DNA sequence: TGCAGCGGAACCCGGGGCACCGGGGAGCTGTTTTTT. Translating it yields CSGTRGTGELFF.

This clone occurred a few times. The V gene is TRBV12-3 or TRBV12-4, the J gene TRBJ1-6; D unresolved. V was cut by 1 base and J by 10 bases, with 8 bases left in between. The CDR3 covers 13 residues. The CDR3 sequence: CASSLGPSSPLHF. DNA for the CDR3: TGTGCCAGCAGTTTAGGCCCATCATCACCCCTCCACTTT.

CDR3 amino acids: CAISETSGGTDTQYF. The CDR3, as DNA: TGTGCCATCAGTGAGACTAGCGGGGGCACAGATACGCAGTATTTT. The V gene is TRBV10-3, the J gene TRBJ2-3, with TRBD2 matching over 10 bases. Germline lookup yields CDR1 ENHRY and CDR2 SYGVKD. Germline trimming cut 2 bases from V and 1 base from J; bases unmatched to any gene: 0. This CDR3 is built from 15 residues.

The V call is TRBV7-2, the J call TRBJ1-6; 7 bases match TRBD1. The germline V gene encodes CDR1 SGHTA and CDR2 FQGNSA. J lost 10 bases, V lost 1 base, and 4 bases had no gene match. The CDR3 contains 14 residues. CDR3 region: CASSLGDRGSPLHF. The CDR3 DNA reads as TGTGCCAGCAGCTTAGGGGACAGAGGGTCACCCCTCCACTTT.

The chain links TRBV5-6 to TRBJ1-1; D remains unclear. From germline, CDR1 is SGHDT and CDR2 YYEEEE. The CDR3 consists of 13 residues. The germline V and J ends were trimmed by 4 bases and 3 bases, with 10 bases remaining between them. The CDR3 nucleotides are TGTGCCAGCAGCCTAGGTAAAGACACTGAAGCTTTCTTT. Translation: CASSLGKDTEAFF. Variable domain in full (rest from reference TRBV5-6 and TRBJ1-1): DAGVTQSPTHLIKTRGQQVTLRCSPKSGHDTVSWYQQALGQGPQFIFQYYEEEERQRGNFPDRFSGHQFPNYSSELNVNALLLGDSALYLCASSLGKDTEAFFGQGTRLTVV.

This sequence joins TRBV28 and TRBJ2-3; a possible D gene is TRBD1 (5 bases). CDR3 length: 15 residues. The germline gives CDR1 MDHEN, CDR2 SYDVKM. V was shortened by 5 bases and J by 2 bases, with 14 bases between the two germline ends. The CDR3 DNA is TGTGCCAGCAGTCCCCGTGGGGCCCCCACAGATACGCAGTATTTT. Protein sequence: CASSPRGAPTDTQYF.

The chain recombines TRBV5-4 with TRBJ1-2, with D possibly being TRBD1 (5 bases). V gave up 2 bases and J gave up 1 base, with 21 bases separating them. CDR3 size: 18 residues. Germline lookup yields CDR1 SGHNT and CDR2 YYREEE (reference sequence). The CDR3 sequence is CASSFSTSRQTLNYGYTF. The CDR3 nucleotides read TGTGCCAGCAGCTTCTCAACCAGCCGACAGACCCTTAACTATGGCTACACCTTC.

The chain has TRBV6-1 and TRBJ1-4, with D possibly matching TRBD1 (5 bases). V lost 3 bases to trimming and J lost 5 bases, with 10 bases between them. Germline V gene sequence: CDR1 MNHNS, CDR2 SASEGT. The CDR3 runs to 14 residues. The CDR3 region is CASSEGRGNEKLFF. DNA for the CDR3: TGTGCCAGCAGTGAGGGACGGGGGAATGAAAAACTGTTTTTT.

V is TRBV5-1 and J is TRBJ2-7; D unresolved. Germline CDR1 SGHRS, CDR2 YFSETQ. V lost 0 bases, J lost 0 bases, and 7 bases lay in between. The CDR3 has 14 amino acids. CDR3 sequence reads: CASSLVSSSYEQYF. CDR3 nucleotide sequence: TGCGCCAGCAGCTTGGTGAGTAGCTCCTACGAGCAGTACTTC.

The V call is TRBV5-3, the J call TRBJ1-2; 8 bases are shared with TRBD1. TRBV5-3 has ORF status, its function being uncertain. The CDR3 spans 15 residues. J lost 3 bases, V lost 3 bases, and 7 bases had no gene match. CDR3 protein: CARSCAPGGDYGYTF. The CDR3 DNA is TGTGCCAGAAGCTGTGCGCCAGGGGGCGACTATGGCTACACCTTC.

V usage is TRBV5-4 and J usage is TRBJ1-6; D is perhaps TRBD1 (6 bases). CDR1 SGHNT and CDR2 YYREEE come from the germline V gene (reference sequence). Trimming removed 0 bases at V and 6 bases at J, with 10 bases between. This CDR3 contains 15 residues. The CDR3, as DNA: TGTGCCAGCAGCTTGGAGGGGGGCTTTAATTCACCCCTCCACTTT. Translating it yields CASSLEGGFNSPLHF.

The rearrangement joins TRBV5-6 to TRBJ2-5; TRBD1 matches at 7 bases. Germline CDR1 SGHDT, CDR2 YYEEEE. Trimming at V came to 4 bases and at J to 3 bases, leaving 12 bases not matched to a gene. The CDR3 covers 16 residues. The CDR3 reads CASSLTGTFPEETQYF. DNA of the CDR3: TGTGCCAGCAGCCTGACAGGGACCTTTCCTGAAGAGACCCAGTACTTC.

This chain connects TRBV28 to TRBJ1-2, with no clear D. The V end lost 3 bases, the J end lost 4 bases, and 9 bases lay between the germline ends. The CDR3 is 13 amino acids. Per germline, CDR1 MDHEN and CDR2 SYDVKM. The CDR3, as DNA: TGTGCCAGCAGTTTCGCTGCTATCTATGGCTACACCTTC. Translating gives CASSFAAIYGYTF.

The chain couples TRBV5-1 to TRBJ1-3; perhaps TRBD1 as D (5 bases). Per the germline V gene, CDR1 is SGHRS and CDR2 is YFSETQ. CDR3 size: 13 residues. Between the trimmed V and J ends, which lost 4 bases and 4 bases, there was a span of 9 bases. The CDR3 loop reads CASSGDQGNTIYF. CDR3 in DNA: TGCGCCAGCAGCGGGGACCAAGGAAACACCATATATTTT.

CDR3 nucleotides: TGCGCCAGCAGCTTGGAAGCAACCGAGGGTGGCTACACCTTC. It specifies CASSLEATEGGYTF. J is TRBJ1-2 and V is TRBV5-1; D is uncertain. From germline, CDR1 is SGHRS and CDR2 YFSETQ. Trimming took off 0 bases at V and 7 bases at J, with 13 bases between the two ends. The CDR3 runs 14 residues.

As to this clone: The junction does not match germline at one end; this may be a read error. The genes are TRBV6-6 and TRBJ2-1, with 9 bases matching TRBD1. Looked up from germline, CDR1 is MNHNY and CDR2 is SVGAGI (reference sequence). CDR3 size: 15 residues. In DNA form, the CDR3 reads TGTGCCAGCAGTTACGGACAGGGGTCCTACAATGAGCAATTCTTC. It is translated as CASSYGQGSYNEQFF.

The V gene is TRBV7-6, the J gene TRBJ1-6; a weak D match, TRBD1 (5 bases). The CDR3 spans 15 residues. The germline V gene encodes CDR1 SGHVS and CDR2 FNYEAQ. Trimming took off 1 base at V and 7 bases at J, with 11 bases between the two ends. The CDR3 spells CASSLGATANSPLHF. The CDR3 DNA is TGTGCCAGCAGCTTAGGAGCGACAGCCAATTCACCCCTCCACTTT.

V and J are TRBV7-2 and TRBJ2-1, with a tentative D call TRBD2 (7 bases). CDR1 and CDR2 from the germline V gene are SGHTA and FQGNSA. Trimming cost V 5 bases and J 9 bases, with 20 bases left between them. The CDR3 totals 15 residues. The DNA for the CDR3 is TGTGCCAGCAGCCCCCGCGGGGGACAAATCGGTGAGCAGTTCTTC. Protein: CASSPRGGQIGEQFF.

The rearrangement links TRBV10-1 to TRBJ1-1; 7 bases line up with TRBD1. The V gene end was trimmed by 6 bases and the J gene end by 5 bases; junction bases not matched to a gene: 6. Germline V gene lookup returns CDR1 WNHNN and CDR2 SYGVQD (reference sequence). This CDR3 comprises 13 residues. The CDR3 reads CASRSSTGTEAFF. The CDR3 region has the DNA TGCGCCAGCAGGAGTTCGACAGGGACTGAAGCTTTCTTT.

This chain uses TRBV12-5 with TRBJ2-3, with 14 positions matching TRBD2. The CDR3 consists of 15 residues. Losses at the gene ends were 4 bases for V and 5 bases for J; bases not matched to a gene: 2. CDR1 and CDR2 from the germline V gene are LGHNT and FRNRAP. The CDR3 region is CASGSGLAGEDTQYF. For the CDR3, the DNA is TGTGCTAGTGGTTCGGGACTAGCGGGGGAAGATACGCAGTATTTT.

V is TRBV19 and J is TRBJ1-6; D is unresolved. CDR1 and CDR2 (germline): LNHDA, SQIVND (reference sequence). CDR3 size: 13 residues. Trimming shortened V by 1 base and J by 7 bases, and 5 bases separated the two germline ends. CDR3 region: CASSIGGNSPLHF. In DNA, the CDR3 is TGTGCCAGTAGTATAGGAGGGAATTCACCCCTCCACTTT.

CDR3 protein: CASSYWFTSGPTGTDTQYF. The CDR3 coding sequence is TGTGCCAGCAGTTACTGGTTTACTAGCGGTCCTACCGGGACAGATACGCAGTATTTT. V is TRBV6-2 or TRBV6-3 and J is TRBJ2-3, with 8 bases that match TRBD2. The CDR3 is 19 residues long. Germline V lookup: CDR1 MNHEY, CDR2 SVGEGT. The V and J ends lost 1 base and 3 bases, in that order; junction bases with no gene match: 15.

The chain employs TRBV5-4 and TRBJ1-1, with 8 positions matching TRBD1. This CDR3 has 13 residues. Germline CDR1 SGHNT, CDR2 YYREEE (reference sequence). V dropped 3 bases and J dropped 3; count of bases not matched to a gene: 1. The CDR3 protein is CASSWTGHTEAFF. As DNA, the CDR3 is TGTGCCAGCAGCTGGACAGGGCACACTGAAGCTTTCTTT.

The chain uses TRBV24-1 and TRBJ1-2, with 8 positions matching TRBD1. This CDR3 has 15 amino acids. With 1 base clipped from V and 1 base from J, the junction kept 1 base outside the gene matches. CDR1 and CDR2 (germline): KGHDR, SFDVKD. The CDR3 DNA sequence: TGTGCCACCAGTGATTTACAGGGGGGTAACTATGGCTACACCTTC. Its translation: CATSDLQGGNYGYTF.